This TCR beta chain was documented in a study of vaccination effects on CD4 cells after COVID-19. Some clones are missing from TCRdb's copy, which holds only in-frame ones; the method was immunoSEQ multiplex PCR. This sample has fewer than 85,000 clones, with 78% found just once. Prior to sequencing, the ViraFEST assay stimulated PBMC with viral peptide pools, which expanded the antigen-specific CD4+ T cells. The authors isolated CD4+ T cells after about eleven days of culture. The vaccine recipients had no prior SARS-CoV-2 infection, with negative nucleocapsid antibodies. This clone has a single count. Its cognate antigen is unknown. Trimming took off 4 bases at V and 9 bases at J, with 17 bases between the two ends. Germline CDR1 and CDR2: SGHNT and YYREEE (reference sequence). This CDR3 spans 14 amino acids.

The TCR was taken from a human donor who received a COVID-19 vaccine. The chain couples TRBV5-4 to TRBJ1-3, with D maybe TRBD1 (5 bases). The sample in question was CD4+ T cells from PBMCs cultured with SARS-CoV-2 spike peptides, obtained before COVID-19 vaccination. The CDR3 bases are TGTGCCAGCAGCATTGGGGACGGGATTGGCACCATATATTTT. Translated, it gives CASSIGDGIGTIYF.